This TCR beta chain was sequenced during a study of PD-L1 blockade in urothelial cancer. The overall study: About 90% of the 29 patients were men who had bladder-origin urothelial cancer. Before enrollment, 0 to 3 chemotherapy regimens had been given to patients. Blood samples had a median of 141,255 T cells, roughly 83,000 unique TCRs, and clonality roughly 0.074.

The time point was: pretreatment peripheral blood. Clones were read by immunoSEQ multiplex PCR, and TCRdb kept only the in-frame ones, dropping some. There are about 53,000 clones in the sample; roughly 89% occur only once, and under 15% lies in the top ten. With 3 bases clipped from V and 2 bases from J, the junction kept 7 bases outside the gene matches. This CDR3 region has 17 residues. The V gene's germline CDR1 is LNHDA and CDR2 SQIVND (reference sequence). The sequence was obtained from a woman aged 55-75 years with urothelial cancer. This chain connects TRBV19 to TRBJ2-6; 7 bases are a match to TRBD1. Specimen: PBMCs, collected around atezolizumab (anti-PD-L1) treatment. The DNA for the CDR3 is TGTGCCAGTAGTATGAGACAGGGAGACCCTGGGGCCAACGTCCTGACTTTC. This encodes CASSMRQGDPGANVLTF.